This TCR beta chain was captured by sequencing in a study of identical twins. Study results and caveats: For monozygotic twins, models underestimated out-of-frame TCR alpha sharing.

Germline trimming cut 5 bases from V and 6 bases from J; bases unmatched to any gene: 13. Looked up from germline, CDR1 is SGHAT and CDR2 is FQNNGV. CDR3 length: 16 amino acids. MiXCR, run by TCRdb on the 5' RACE reads, gives a single entry per CDR3 protein. The profile shows approximately 350,000 distinct CDR3 sequences, 9% to 15% of them singletons. In the case of this clonotype: The antigen is not known.

These data also featured in a second study, about yellow fever vaccine responses in identical twins.

The receptor's source is a woman under 30 in good health. The J gene is TRBJ2-1, the V gene TRBV11-2, with 7 bases identical to TRBD2. Sequenced input: CD8+ T cells sorted from blood. CDR3 bases: TGTGCCAGCAGCCCCTCTTCGGCGGGAGCTAGCAATGAGCAGTTCTTC. Translated: CASSPSSAGASNEQFF.